The 24 T cell receptor beta chains reported below all come from one sample, sequenced in a study of T cell clonality in common variable immunodeficiency. Method: immunoSEQ multiplex PCR; TCRdb's copy keeps in-frame clones and lacks some. The sample is made up of tens of thousands of clones, none counted only once. Sample: peripheral blood mononuclear cells. The receptors were gathered from a person between 18 and 75 years old in good health.

This clone was seen repeatedly, ten times or more. The read halts 3 residues ahead of the CDR3 end, with the missing end drawn from the germline J gene. The V gene is TRBV5-1, the J gene TRBJ2-5; possibly TRBD1 for D (6 bases). This CDR3 spans 13 amino acids. Germline CDR1 and CDR2: SGHRS and YFSETQ. Trimming removed 7 bases at V and 1 base at J, with 11 bases between. The CDR3 is CASGRDTQETQYF. The covered CDR3 bases are TGCGCCAGCGGCCGGGACACCCAAGAGACC.

This clone was counted many times. Its ends do not fully match the called genes, so a read error is possible. The read gets to within 3 residues of the CDR3 end, and the germline J gene fills in the rest. The chain has TRBV5-1 and TRBJ1-1; 7 bases line up with TRBD1. CDR3 size: 13 residues. Germline CDR1 SGHRS, CDR2 YFSETQ. CDR3 region: CAGSLLGGIEAFF. The CDR3 DNA, read in part, is TGCGCCGGCAGCTTGTTAGGGGGCATTGAA. The full variable domain, its missing parts supplied by reference TRBV5-1 and TRBJ1-1, is KAGVTQTPRYLIKTRGQQVTLSCSPISGHRSVSWYQQTPGQGLQFLFEYFSETQRNKGNFPGRFSGRQFSNSRSEMNVSTLELGDSALYLCAGSLLGGIEAFFGQGTRLTVV.

This clone was observed a few times. The CDR3 extends 3 residues past the end of the read, so its final part is completed from the germline J gene. The V gene is TRBV5-1, the J gene TRBJ2-7; 10 nucleotides agree with TRBD2. The CDR3 length is 15 residues. In germline, CDR1 is SGHRS, CDR2 YFSETQ. Unmatched junction bases numbered 5, after V lost 5 bases and J lost 0 bases. The sequenced CDR3 bases are TGCGCCAGCAGGATAGCGGGAGGCCTCTCCTACGAG. Translation: CASRIAGGLSYE. The full-length CDR3 reads as CASRIAGGLSYEQYF.

The sample holds many counts of this clone. Coverage ceases 3 residues before the CDR3 finishes, and the germline J gene fills in the end. The chain employs TRBV18 and TRBJ2-3, with D possibly TRBD2 on 7 matching bases. The CDR3 runs 16 residues. The germline CDR1 and CDR2 sequences are KGHSH and LQKENI. The germline V and J ends were trimmed by 2 bases and 4 bases, with 16 bases remaining between them. The CDR3 bases that were read are TGTGCCAGCTCACCATTCGGCGGGGGCCCCTCAGATACG. As protein: CASSPFGGGPSDT. In full, the CDR3 reads CASSPFGGGPSDTQYF.

There are many counts of this clone. The DNA ends 3 residues before the CDR3 does, and the rest of the CDR3 is filled in from the germline J gene. The rearrangement links TRBV5-1 to TRBJ1-6; tentative D call: TRBD1 (5 bases). Deletions cut 0 bases from V and 6 bases from J, with 16 bases between. Germline lookup yields CDR1 SGHRS and CDR2 YFSETQ. The CDR3 totals 17 residues. CDR3 loop: CASSLARQGRSNSPLHF. The DNA read from the CDR3 is TGCGCCAGCAGCTTGGCCCGTCAGGGCAGGAGTAATTCACCC. Drawing the rest from reference TRBV5-1 and TRBJ1-6, the complete variable domain is KAGVTQTPRYLIKTRGQQVTLSCSPISGHRSVSWYQQTPGQGLQFLFEYFSETQRNKGNFPGRFSGRQFSNSRSEMNVSTLELGDSALYLCASSLARQGRSNSPLHFGNGTRLTVT.

This clone turned up a few times. Just one base apart from a much larger clone, this may be a read error. The observed sequence ends 3 residues before the CDR3 terminus, with the missing tail filled in from the germline J gene. This sample also contains other DNA sequences that code for the same CDR3. V usage is TRBV7-2 and J usage is TRBJ1-3; 8 bases map to TRBD1. CDR1 SGHTA and CDR2 FQGNSA come from the germline V gene. CDR3 size: 16 residues. CDR3 loop: CASSLAQGAPGNTIYF. CDR3 DNA, as far as it was read: TGTGCCAGCAGCTTAGCCCAGGGGGCTCCTGGAAACACG.

This clone was found many times. The CDR3 end is not reached by the read, which stops 3 residues before it; the germline J gene fills it in. The gene calls are TRBV30 and TRBJ1-2; TRBD1 might be the D (6 bases). Germline CDR1 is GTSNPN and CDR2 is SVGIG (reference sequence). Trimming took off 0 bases at V and 5 bases at J, with 22 bases between the two ends. The CDR3 extends over 17 amino acids. The sequenced part of the CDR3 DNA is TGTGCCTGGAGTGTACCCCCCAGCAGGGGAGGGATGTATGGC. Translating it yields CAWSVPPSRGGMYG. The CDR3, in full, reads CAWSVPPSRGGMYGYTF.

In regard to this clone: The read finishes 3 residues shy of the CDR3 end, and the germline J gene is used to complete it. V is TRBV7-2 and J is TRBJ2-1, with 11 bases fitting TRBD2. Per germline, CDR1 SGHTA and CDR2 FQGNSA. The CDR3 runs to 15 residues. J gave up 4 bases and V 5 bases, and 4 bases lay outside the gene matches. The CDR3 is CASSRGTSGYNEQFF. The CDR3 bases that were read are TGTGCCAGCAGCCGTGGGACTAGCGGTTACAATGAG. The entire variable domain, with the rest obtained from reference TRBV7-2 and TRBJ2-1, is as follows: GAGVSQSPSNKVTEKGKDVELRCDPISGHTALYWYRQSLGQGLEFLIYFQGNSAPDKSGLPSDRFSAERTGGSVSTLTIQRTQQEDSAVYLCASSRGTSGYNEQFFGPGTRLTVL.

This clone was observed at least ten times. The read stops 3 residues short of the end of the CDR3; the missing end is completed from the germline J gene. V gene TRBV5-1 combines with J gene TRBJ2-2, with 7 bases that match TRBD2. The germline V gene encodes CDR1 SGHRS and CDR2 YFSETQ. Trimming cost V 4 bases and J 5 bases; bases outside gene matches: 11. The CDR3 is 16 amino acids. The sequenced part of the CDR3 DNA is TGCGCCAGCAGCCAGCTAGCGGAGGGATCGACCGGGGAG. It specifies CASSQLAEGSTGE. The entire CDR3 protein is CASSQLAEGSTGELFF.

This clone appeared a few times. Being one base from a much bigger clone, this may be a read error. The CDR3 end is not reached by the read, which stops 3 residues before it; the germline J gene fills it in. This chain joins TRBV18 and TRBJ2-2; D might be TRBD2 (6 bases). Germline CDR1 reads KGHSH; CDR2 reads LQKENI. The CDR3 spans 16 residues. The CDR3 is CASSPAGSGRANVLFF. CDR3 DNA, as far as it was read: TGTGCCAGCTCACCAGCCGGGAGCGGTCGGGCCAACGTG.

This clone appeared many times. The read stops 3 residues short of the end of the CDR3; the missing end is completed from the germline J gene. The chain couples TRBV19 to TRBJ1-3; 7 bases agree with TRBD1. The CDR3 consists of 11 residues. CDR1 is LNHDA, CDR2 SQIVND, per germline (reference sequence). The CDR3 reads CASTSGGRIYF. Partial CDR3 DNA: TGTGCCAGTACCTCAGGGGGACGC.

This clone occurred a few times. The read falls 3 residues short of the CDR3 end, and the missing part is taken from the germline J gene. This sequence joins TRBV30 and TRBJ1-1; D possibly corresponds to TRBD1 (5 bases). In germline, CDR1 is GTSNPN, CDR2 SVGIG (reference sequence). This CDR3 spans 14 amino acids. CDR3 sequence: CAWRLQGRNEKAFF. The sequenced part of the CDR3 DNA is TGTGCCTGGAGGTTGCAGGGAAGGAATGAAAAA.

This clone was seen many times. Coverage ceases 3 residues before the CDR3 finishes, and the germline J gene fills in the end. The chain is built from TRBV20-1 and TRBJ2-5; 7 nucleotides line up with TRBD1. The CDR3 runs to 12 residues. CDR1 is DFQATT, CDR2 SNEGSKA, per germline (reference sequence). The ends lost 7 bases at V and 0 bases at J; junction bases unmatched: 2. CDR3 bases read: TGCAGTGGGGACAGAGACCAAGAGACC. Translation: CSGDRDQET. The complete CDR3 reads CSGDRDQETQYF.

This clone was found many times. The sequence runs out 3 residues before the end of the CDR3; the remainder is reconstructed from the germline J gene. The same CDR3 arises from other DNA sequences in this sample as well. This chain links TRBV30 with TRBJ1-3; a possible D gene is TRBD1 (6 bases). Germline V lookup: CDR1 GTSNPN, CDR2 SVGIG (reference sequence). Trimming removed 5 bases from V and 3 bases from J, with 14 bases in between. This CDR3 contains 14 residues. CDR3 bases read: TGTGCCTGGGAGAGGGGGGGTGGTGGAAACACC. Translated, it gives CAWERGGGGNT. The CDR3 in its entirety is CAWERGGGGNTIYF.

This clone was detected ten times or more. The read ends 3 residues before the CDR3 terminus; that terminus is restored from the germline J gene. The V gene is TRBV5-1, the J gene TRBJ1-3, with 7 bases identical to TRBD1. The CDR3 covers 14 residues. The V segment lost 0 bases and the J segment 4 bases; nucleotides outside the gene matches: 1. The germline V gene has CDR1 SGHRS and CDR2 YFSETQ. Partial CDR3 DNA: TGCGCCAGCAGCTTGGAAGGGGGCGGAAACACC. It is translated as CASSLEGGGNT. In full, the CDR3 reads CASSLEGGGNTIYF.

This clone has ten or more counts. The read stops 3 residues short of the end of the CDR3; the missing end is completed from the germline J gene. The V call is TRBV6-1, the J call TRBJ2-3, with 7 bases matching TRBD1. CDR3 length equals 13 residues. From germline, CDR1 is MNHNS and CDR2 SASEGT. V trimming: 4 bases; J trimming: 4 bases; junction bases outside the gene matches: 2. The CDR3 sequence: CASSGGTADTQYF. The covered CDR3 bases are TGTGCCAGCAGTGGGGGGACAGCAGATACG.

This clone was observed a few times. Read sequence stops 3 residues before the CDR3 end, and the germline J gene provides the missing end. The V call is TRBV7-2, the J call TRBJ1-2; no definite D call. The germline CDR1 and CDR2 sequences are SGHTA and FQGNSA. The CDR3 has 13 residues. The CDR3 protein is CASSSRTSYDYTF. The DNA read from the CDR3 is TGTGCCAGCAGCTCCCGGACTAGCTACGAC.

This clone was picked up many times. From the germline J gene comes the end of the CDR3, since the read stops 3 residues before it. The chain links TRBV30 to TRBJ2-7, with D unclear. CDR1 is GTSNPN and CDR2 is SVGIG in the germline V gene (reference sequence). This CDR3 region has 13 residues. V was clipped by 0 bases and J by 6 bases, with 12 bases between them. The covered CDR3 bases are TGTGCCTGGAGTGTAGGTCTAGACGGCGAG. The encoded protein is CAWSVGLDGE. The full CDR3 reads CAWSVGLDGEQYF.

This clone was recorded a few times. The observed sequence ends 3 residues before the CDR3 terminus, with the missing tail filled in from the germline J gene. The chain has TRBV19 and TRBJ2-3; 7 positions match TRBD1. The CDR3 runs 16 residues. CDR1 LNHDA and CDR2 SQIVND come from the germline V gene (reference sequence). CDR3 DNA (partial): TGTGCCAGTAGTATCCCCCAAACAGGGGTGGGCGAGACG. Protein product: CASSIPQTGVGET. The whole CDR3 protein reads CASSIPQTGVGETQYF. The complete variable domain, with remaining parts taken from reference TRBV19 and TRBJ2-3, reads DGGITQSPKYLFRKEGQNVTLSCEQNLNHDAMYWYRQDPGQGLRLIYYSQIVNDFQKGDIAEGYSVSREKKESFPLTVTSAQKNPTAFYLCASSIPQTGVGETQYFGPGTRLTVL.

This clone came up many times. The CDR3 end lies 3 residues beyond the end of the read and is filled in from the germline J gene. This chain uses TRBV30 with TRBJ1-2, with TRBD1 matching 11 bases. Germline V gene sequence: CDR1 GTSNPN, CDR2 SVGIG (reference sequence). This CDR3 contains 15 residues. The CDR3 reads CAWSVGDRGSGGYTF. Incomplete CDR3 DNA: TGTGCCTGGAGTGTAGGGGACAGGGGGTCGGGCGGC.

The table lists this clone with a few counts. The sequenced fragment ends 3 residues before the CDR3 boundary, so the rest is inferred from the germline J gene. The chain links TRBV30 to TRBJ2-4; D not resolved. Per the germline V gene, CDR1 is GTSNPN and CDR2 is SVGIG (reference sequence). CDR3 size: 13 residues. CDR3 amino acids: CAWNSNNNYGQYF. The DNA read from the CDR3 is TGTGCCTGGAATTCGAACAACAACTATGGT.

This clone was recorded many times. The CDR3 end is not reached by the read, which stops 3 residues before it; the germline J gene fills it in. This rearrangement joins TRBV30 to TRBJ1-1, with D possibly TRBD1 on 5 matching bases. This CDR3 region has 13 residues. The V end lost 4 bases, the J end lost 3 bases, and 12 bases lay between the germline ends. In germline, CDR1 is GTSNPN, CDR2 SVGIG (reference sequence). This chain's CDR3 is CAWTRGSDTEAFF. CDR3 DNA, as far as it was read: TGTGCCTGGACCCGGGGGAGTGACACTGAA.

This clone was observed a handful of times. The CDR3 end lies 3 residues beyond the end of the read and is filled in from the germline J gene. The rearrangement joins TRBV19 to TRBJ1-1, with D maybe TRBD1 (5 bases). V lost 2 bases and J 0 bases, leaving 13 bases between the germline ends. This CDR3 is 16 amino acids long. Germline V CDR1 and CDR2: LNHDA, SQIVND (reference sequence). The CDR3 loop is CASSIRGGRMNTEAFF. Incomplete CDR3 DNA: TGTGCCAGTAGTATAAGGGGCGGAAGGATGAACACTGAA.

This clone was found many times. From the germline J gene comes the end of the CDR3, since the read stops 3 residues before it. The J gene is TRBJ2-7, the V gene TRBV5-1, with a weak D call TRBD1 (6 bases). CDR1 is SGHRS, CDR2 YFSETQ, per germline. The V gene lost 0 bases and the J gene lost 2 bases, with 9 bases spanning the gap. CDR3 length equals 14 residues. The CDR3 bases that were read are TGCGCCAGCAGCTTGGGGAAGGGGGCCTACGAG. Translation: CASSLGKGAYE. The full CDR3 reads CASSLGKGAYEQYF. Using reference TRBV5-1 and TRBJ2-7 for the parts outside the CDR3, the full variable domain is KAGVTQTPRYLIKTRGQQVTLSCSPISGHRSVSWYQQTPGQGLQFLFEYFSETQRNKGNFPGRFSGRQFSNSRSEMNVSTLELGDSALYLCASSLGKGAYEQYFGPGTRLTVT.